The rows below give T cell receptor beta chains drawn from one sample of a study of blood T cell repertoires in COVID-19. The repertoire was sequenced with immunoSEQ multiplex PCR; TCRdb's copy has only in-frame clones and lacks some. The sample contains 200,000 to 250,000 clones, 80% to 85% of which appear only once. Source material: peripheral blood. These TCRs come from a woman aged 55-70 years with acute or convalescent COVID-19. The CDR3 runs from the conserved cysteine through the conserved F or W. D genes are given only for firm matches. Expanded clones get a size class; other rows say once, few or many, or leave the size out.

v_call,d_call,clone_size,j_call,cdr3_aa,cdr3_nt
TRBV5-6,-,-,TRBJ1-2,CASSLESLGYTF,TGTGCCAGCAGCTTGGAATCTCTTGGCTACACCTTC
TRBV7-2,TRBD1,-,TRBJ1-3,CASSSDGDRGLGNTIYF,TGTGCCAGCAGCTCGGACGGGGACAGGGGGCTTGGAAACACCATATATTTT
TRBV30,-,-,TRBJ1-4,CAWSVKEKLFF,TGTGCCTGGAGTGTTAAAGAAAAACTGTTTTTT
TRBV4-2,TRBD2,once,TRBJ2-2,CASSHQSGGASGELFF,TGTGCCAGCAGCCACCAAAGCGGGGGGGCCTCCGGGGAGCTGTTTTTT
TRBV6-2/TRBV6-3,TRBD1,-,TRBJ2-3,CASSDGQGRTDTQYF,TGTGCCAGCAGTGACGGACAGGGAAGGACAGATACGCAGTATTTT
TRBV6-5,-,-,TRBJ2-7,CASRVVGSYEQYF,TGTGCCAGCAGGGTCGTCGGCTCCTACGAGCAGTACTTC
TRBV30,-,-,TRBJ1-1,CAWSRGLNTEAFF,TGTGCCTGGAGCAGAGGCCTGAACACTGAAGCTTTCTTT
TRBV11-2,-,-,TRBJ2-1,CASSLSGDNEQFF,TGTGCCAGCAGCTTATCAGGGGACAATGAGCAGTTCTTC
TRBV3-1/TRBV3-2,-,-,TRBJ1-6,CASSQDRGGSPLHF,TGTGCCAGCAGCCAAGATCGTGGCGGTTCACCCCTCCACTTT
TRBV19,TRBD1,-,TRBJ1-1,CASSNPHAGQGRAGTEAFF,TGTGCCAGTAGTAACCCGCACGCGGGACAGGGAAGAGCGGGCACTGAAGCTTTCTTT
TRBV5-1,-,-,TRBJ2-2,CASGQDTGELFF,TGCGCCAGCGGCCAGGACACCGGGGAGCTGTTTTTT
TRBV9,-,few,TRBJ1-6,CASSVGQYNSPLHF,TGTGCCAGCAGCGTCGGACAGTATAATTCACCCCTCCACTTT
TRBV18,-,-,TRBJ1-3,CASSPLQDSRTGNTIYF,TGTGCCAGCTCACCCCTTCAGGACAGCCGCACTGGAAACACCATATATTTT
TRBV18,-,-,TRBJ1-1,CASSPSTGNTEAFF,TGTGCCAGCTCACCAAGTACAGGGAACACTGAAGCTTTCTTT
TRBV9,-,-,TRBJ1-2,CASSPRLSTDYGYTF,TGTGCCAGCAGCCCCCGCTTGTCGACAGACTATGGCTACACCTTC
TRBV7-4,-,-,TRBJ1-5,CASSSQVNQPQHF,TGTGCCAGCAGCTCACAGGTCAATCAGCCCCAGCATTTT
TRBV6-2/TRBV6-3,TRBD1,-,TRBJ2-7,CASSSGTGLEQYF,TGTGCCAGCAGTTCCGGGACAGGGCTCGAGCAGTACTTC
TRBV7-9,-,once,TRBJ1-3,CASSLEAGPGNTIYF,TGTGCCAGCAGCTTAGAAGCAGGGCCAGGAAACACCATATATTTT
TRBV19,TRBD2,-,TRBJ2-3,CASSMTSGGAADTQYF,TGTGCCAGTAGTATGACTAGCGGGGGGGCCGCAGATACGCAGTATTTT
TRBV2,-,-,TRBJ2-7,CASSGTGYEQYF,TGTGCCAGCAGTGGGACGGGGTACGAGCAGTACTTC
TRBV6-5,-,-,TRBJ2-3,CASSRFSGTDTQYF,TGTGCCAGCTCCCGGTTCTCCGGCACAGATACGCAGTATTTT
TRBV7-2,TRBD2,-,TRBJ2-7,CASSLVGGVRDNSYEQYF,TGTGCCAGCAGCTTAGTCGGGGGGGTCCGAGACAACTCCTACGAGCAGTACTTC
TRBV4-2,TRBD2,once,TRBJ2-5,CASSQPAGLQETQYF,TGTGCCAGCAGCCAACCGGCGGGACTACAAGAGACCCAGTACTTC
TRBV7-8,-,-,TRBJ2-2,CASGGPNTGELFF,TGTGCTTCCGGGGGGCCGAACACCGGGGAGCTGTTTTTT
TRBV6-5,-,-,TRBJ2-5,CASSFQGGETQYF,TGTGCCAGCAGTTTTCAGGGGGGAGAGACCCAGTACTTC
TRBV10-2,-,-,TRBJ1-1,CASSESAVEYEAFF,TGCGCCAGCAGTGAGAGTGCGGTGGAATATGAAGCTTTCTTT
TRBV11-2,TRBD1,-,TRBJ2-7,CASSWDREYEQYF,TGTGCCAGCAGCTGGGACAGGGAGTACGAGCAGTACTTC
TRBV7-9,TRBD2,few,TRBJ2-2,CASSSPGGYNTGELFF,TGTGCCAGCAGCTCCCCCGGGGGGTACAACACCGGGGAGCTGTTTTTT
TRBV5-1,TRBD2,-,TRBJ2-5,CASSKGLAGGNQETQYF,TGCGCCAGCAGCAAGGGACTAGCGGGGGGGAACCAAGAGACCCAGTACTTC
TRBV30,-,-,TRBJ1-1,CAWNPLLQGNTEAFF,TGTGCCTGGAACCCCCTTCTGCAGGGGAACACTGAAGCTTTCTTT
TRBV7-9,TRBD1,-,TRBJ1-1,CASSSPGTGNTEAFF,TGTGCCAGCAGCTCGCCCGGGACAGGGAACACTGAAGCTTTCTTT
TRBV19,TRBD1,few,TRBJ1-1,CASSSTGFDTEAFF,TGTGCCAGTAGTTCGACAGGGTTCGACACTGAAGCTTTCTTT
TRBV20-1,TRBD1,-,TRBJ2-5,CSASVTGEETQYF,TGCAGTGCTAGTGTGACAGGGGAAGAGACCCAGTACTTC
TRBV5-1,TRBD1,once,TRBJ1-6,CASRPRDSSSYNSPLHF,TGCGCCAGCAGACCCCGGGACAGTAGCTCCTATAATTCACCCCTCCACTTT
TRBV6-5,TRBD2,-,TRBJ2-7,CASNTGTSTYEQYF,TGTGCCAGCAATACCGGGACTAGCACCTACGAGCAGTACTTC
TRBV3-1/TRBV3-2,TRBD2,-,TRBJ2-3,CASSTFRAGASTDTQYF,TGTGCCAGCAGCACCTTCCGAGCGGGGGCCTCCACAGATACGCAGTATTTT
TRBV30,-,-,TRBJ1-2,CAWSVTDLYGYTF,TGTGCCTGGAGTGTGACAGACCTTTATGGCTACACCTTC
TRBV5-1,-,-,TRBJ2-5,CASSQGEFGPPRAQETQYF,TGCGCCAGCAGCCAAGGGGAATTCGGGCCTCCCAGGGCCCAAGAGACCCAGTACTTC
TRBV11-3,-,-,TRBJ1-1,CASSLESYTEAFF,TGTGCCAGCAGCTTAGAGTCATACACTGAAGCTTTCTTT
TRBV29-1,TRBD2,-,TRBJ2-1,CSVGGTRPFNEQFF,TGCAGCGTGGGCGGGACTAGGCCATTTAATGAGCAGTTCTTC
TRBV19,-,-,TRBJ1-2,CASSISREVKGYTF,TGTGCCAGTAGTATTAGCAGGGAGGTGAAAGGCTACACCTTC
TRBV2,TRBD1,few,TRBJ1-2,CASNKQGTDSYTF,TGTGCCAGCAATAAACAGGGGACGGATAGCTACACCTTC
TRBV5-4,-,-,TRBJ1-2,CASSLGYGGYTF,TGTGCCAGCAGCTTGGGGTACGGTGGCTACACCTTC
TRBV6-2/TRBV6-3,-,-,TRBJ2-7,CASSDPGTATYEQYF,TGTGCCAGCAGTGACCCCGGGACTGCGACCTACGAGCAGTACTTC
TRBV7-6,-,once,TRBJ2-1,CASSLGGGNTILFVDEQFF,TGTGCCAGCAGCTTAGGCGGGGGCAACACTATCCTTTTCGTCGATGAGCAGTTCTTC
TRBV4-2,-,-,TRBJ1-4,CASSQNPFTTTNEKLFF,TGTGCCAGCAGCCAAAACCCCTTTACAACAACTAATGAAAAACTGTTTTTT
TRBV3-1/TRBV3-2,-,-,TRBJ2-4,CASSQNRLAKNIQYF,TGTGCCAGCAGCCAAAACAGGTTAGCCAAAAACATTCAGTACTTC
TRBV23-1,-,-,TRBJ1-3,CASTPGGSGNTIYF,TGCGCCAGCACCCCCGGAGGTAGCGGAAACACCATATATTTT
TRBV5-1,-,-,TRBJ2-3,CASSLVAGQSTDTQYF,TGCGCCAGCAGCTTGGTGGCAGGGCAGAGCACAGATACGCAGTATTTT
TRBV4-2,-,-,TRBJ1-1,CASSRIRGDTEAFF,TGTGCCAGCAGCCGCATACGGGGGGACACTGAAGCTTTCTTT
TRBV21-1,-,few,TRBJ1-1,CASSKPNTEAFF,TGTGCCAGCAGCAAACCTAACACTGAAGCTTTCTTT
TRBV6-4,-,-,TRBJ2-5,CASSATNRDTQETQYF,TGTGCCAGCAGCGCTACCAACCGGGACACCCAAGAGACCCAGTACTTC
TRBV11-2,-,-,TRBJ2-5,CASSFRGNQETQYF,TGTGCCAGCAGCTTTAGGGGGAACCAAGAGACCCAGTACTTC
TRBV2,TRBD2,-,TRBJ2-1,CASSETGGGLSEQFF,TGTGCCAGCAGTGAAACCGGCGGGGGGTTAAGTGAGCAGTTCTTC
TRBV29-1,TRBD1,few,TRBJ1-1,CSVAGTGGMSTEAFF,TGCAGCGTTGCCGGGACAGGGGGGATGTCTACTGAAGCTTTCTTT